The rows below give T cell receptor beta chains drawn from one sample of a study of human T cells and chemical hapten exposure. TCRdb called the RACE reads again in MiXCR, with one record for every CDR3 protein. The table shows about 270,000 distinct CDR3 sequences, with approximately 7.5% occurring only once. Sequenced material: whole blood, taken in connection with sensitization to the hapten diphenylcyclopropenone (DPC). The receptors come from a man aged 18 to 35 with alopecia areata. Some clones in this sample may be carry-over from other donors' samples. The CDR3 runs from the conserved cysteine through the conserved F or W. A D gene is named only where the DNA matches it firmly. Rows give clone size only sometimes, using once, few, many, or a class for an expanded clone.

cdr3_aa: CASSEGAGDSNQPQHF
cdr3_nt: TGTGCCAGCAGTGAGGGGGCGGGGGATAGCAATCAGCCCCAGCATTTT
d_call: NA
v_call: TRBV2
j_call: TRBJ1-5
clone_size: few

cdr3_aa: CASRWAYNQPQHF
cdr3_nt: TGTGCCAGCAGATGGGCCTACAATCAGCCCCAGCATTTT
d_call: NA
v_call: TRBV2
j_call: TRBJ1-5
clone_size: few

cdr3_aa: CASFRIPEAFF
cdr3_nt: TGTGCCAGTTTTCGGATACCTGAAGCTTTCTTT
d_call: NA
v_call: TRBV2
j_call: TRBJ1-1
clone_size: few

cdr3_aa: CASKMGLQVTDTQYF
cdr3_nt: TGTGCCAGCAAAATGGGCCTCCAAGTCACAGATACGCAGTATTTT
d_call: NA
v_call: TRBV2
j_call: TRBJ2-3
clone_size: many

cdr3_aa: CASTLGPNVLTF
cdr3_nt: TGTGCCAGTACCCTGGGCCCCAACGTCCTGACTTTC
d_call: NA
v_call: TRBV19
j_call: TRBJ2-6
clone_size: NA

cdr3_aa: CASSRTGNEKLFF
cdr3_nt: TGCGCCAGCAGCCGGACAGGAAATGAAAAACTGTTTTTT
d_call: TRBD1
v_call: TRBV5-1
j_call: TRBJ1-4
clone_size: NA

cdr3_aa: CASSLDRARNTGELFF
cdr3_nt: TGTGCCAGCAGCTTAGACAGGGCTCGGAACACCGGGGAGCTGTTTTTT
d_call: TRBD1
v_call: TRBV7-3
j_call: TRBJ2-2
clone_size: NA

cdr3_aa: CASSGTGATEAFF
cdr3_nt: TGCGCCAGCAGCGGGACAGGGGCGACTGAAGCTTTCTTT
d_call: TRBD1
v_call: TRBV5-1
j_call: TRBJ1-1
clone_size: many

cdr3_aa: CASSQEEGQPQHF
cdr3_nt: TGCGCCAGCAGCCAAGAAGAAGGTCAGCCCCAGCATTTT
d_call: NA
v_call: TRBV4-3
j_call: TRBJ1-5
clone_size: many

cdr3_aa: CASSQEGDTEAFF
cdr3_nt: TGCGCCAGCAGCCAAGAGGGGGACACTGAAGCTTTCTTT
d_call: NA
v_call: TRBV4-3
j_call: TRBJ1-1
clone_size: NA

cdr3_aa: CASSDPRVDRGYTDTQYF
cdr3_nt: TGTGCCAGCAGTGATCCGCGAGTCGACAGGGGATACACAGATACGCAGTATTTT
d_call: TRBD1
v_call: TRBV25-1
j_call: TRBJ2-3
clone_size: NA

cdr3_aa: CASSSLQGAAAPEQFF
cdr3_nt: TGTGCCAGCAGTTCCCTACAGGGGGCCGCGGCCCCTGAGCAGTTCTTC
d_call: TRBD1
v_call: TRBV6-2/TRBV6-3
j_call: TRBJ2-1
clone_size: NA

cdr3_aa: CASSRWSLPFKETQYF
cdr3_nt: TGTGCCAGCAGCCGATGGTCCTTGCCGTTCAAAGAGACCCAGTACTTC
d_call: NA
v_call: TRBV12-3/TRBV12-4
j_call: TRBJ2-5
clone_size: NA

cdr3_aa: CASSQESGEGNSPLHF
cdr3_nt: TGCGCCAGCAGCCAAGAATCGGGGGAGGGGAATTCACCCCTCCACTTT
d_call: NA
v_call: TRBV4-3
j_call: TRBJ1-6
clone_size: many

cdr3_aa: CASSYGKEQFF
cdr3_nt: TGTGCCAGCAGTTACGGAAAAGAGCAGTTCTTC
d_call: NA
v_call: TRBV6-5
j_call: TRBJ2-1
clone_size: few

cdr3_aa: CASSLETSHSYNEQFF
cdr3_nt: TGTGCCAGCAGCTTGGAGACAAGCCATTCCTACAATGAGCAGTTCTTC
d_call: NA
v_call: TRBV5-4
j_call: TRBJ2-1
clone_size: few

cdr3_aa: CASSERGVSNQPQHF
cdr3_nt: TGTGCCAGCAGTGAACGAGGGGTTAGCAATCAGCCCCAGCATTTT
d_call: NA
v_call: TRBV2
j_call: TRBJ1-5
clone_size: few

cdr3_aa: CASRPDTKNTEAFF
cdr3_nt: TGTGCCAGCAGACCGGACACCAAGAACACTGAAGCTTTCTTT
d_call: NA
v_call: TRBV6-6
j_call: TRBJ1-1
clone_size: few

cdr3_aa: CSVVLAGVQETQYF
cdr3_nt: TGCAGCGTTGTTCTAGCGGGCGTCCAAGAGACCCAGTACTTC
d_call: TRBD2
v_call: TRBV29-1
j_call: TRBJ2-5
clone_size: many

cdr3_aa: CASRSLTGAYQPQHF
cdr3_nt: TGTGCCAGCAGAAGCCTAACAGGGGCTTATCAGCCCCAGCATTTT
d_call: TRBD1
v_call: TRBV6-1
j_call: TRBJ1-5
clone_size: NA

cdr3_aa: CASRGTGTGELFF
cdr3_nt: TGTGCCAGCAGGGGGACGGGCACCGGGGAGCTGTTTTTT
d_call: NA
v_call: TRBV7-2
j_call: TRBJ2-2
clone_size: many

cdr3_aa: CASSTLGNEAFF
cdr3_nt: TGTGCCAGCAGCACGTTGGGGAATGAAGCTTTCTTT
d_call: NA
v_call: TRBV28
j_call: TRBJ1-1
clone_size: few